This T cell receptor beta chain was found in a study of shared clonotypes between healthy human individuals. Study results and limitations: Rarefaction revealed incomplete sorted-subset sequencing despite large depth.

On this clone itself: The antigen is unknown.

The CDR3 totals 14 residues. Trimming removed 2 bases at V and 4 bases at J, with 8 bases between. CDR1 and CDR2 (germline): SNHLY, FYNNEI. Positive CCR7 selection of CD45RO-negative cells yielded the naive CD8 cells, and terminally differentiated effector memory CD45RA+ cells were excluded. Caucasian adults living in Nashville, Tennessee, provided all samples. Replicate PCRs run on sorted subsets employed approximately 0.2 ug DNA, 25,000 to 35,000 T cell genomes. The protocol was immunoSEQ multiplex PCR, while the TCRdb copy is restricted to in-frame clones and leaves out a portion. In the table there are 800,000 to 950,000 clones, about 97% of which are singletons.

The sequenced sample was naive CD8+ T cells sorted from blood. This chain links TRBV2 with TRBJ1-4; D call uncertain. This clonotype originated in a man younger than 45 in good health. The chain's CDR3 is CASSEFALNEKLFF. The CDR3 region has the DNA TGTGCCAGCAGTGAATTTGCTCTTAATGAAAAACTGTTTTTT.